These T cell receptor beta chains were read from a single sample in a study of T-cell reconstitution after alpha-beta-depleted transplantation in children. MiXCR, run by TCRdb on the PCR reads, gives a single entry per CDR3 protein. The data show some 220,000 distinct CDR3 sequences, with roughly 10% seen just once and around 6.2% held by the top ten. Sequenced here: PBMCs from the stem cell graft donor, sampled from the stem cell graft. The receptors shown here come from a human donor who donated a stem cell graft to a child with acute lymphoblastic leukemia. CDR3s include the opening cysteine and the closing phenylalanine or tryptophan. D genes are given only for firm matches. Clone sizes are given selectively: once, few, many, or a class where the clone is expanded.

d_call: .; v_call: TRBV5-1; j_call: TRBJ1-5; clone_size: .; cdr3_aa: CASSDGTLGKPQHF; cdr3_nt: TGCGCCAGCAGCGATGGGACGCTGGGCAAGCCCCAGCATTTT
d_call: TRBD2; v_call: TRBV12-3/TRBV12-4; j_call: TRBJ2-1; clone_size: .; cdr3_aa: CASSLGSSGGANNEQFF; cdr3_nt: TGTGCCAGCAGTTTAGGGTCTAGCGGGGGGGCCAACAATGAGCAGTTCTTC
d_call: TRBD1; v_call: TRBV11-2; j_call: TRBJ1-6; clone_size: .; cdr3_aa: CASSARDSNSPLHF; cdr3_nt: TGTGCCAGCAGCGCCCGGGACAGCAATTCACCCCTCCACTTT
d_call: TRBD1; v_call: TRBV6-5; j_call: TRBJ2-7; clone_size: .; cdr3_aa: CASSYGTGPTYEQYF; cdr3_nt: TGTGCCAGCAGTTACGGGACAGGCCCGACCTACGAGCAGTACTTC
d_call: .; v_call: TRBV5-1; j_call: TRBJ2-5; clone_size: few; cdr3_aa: CASSLGGPQETQYF; cdr3_nt: TGCGCCAGCAGCTTGGGAGGTCCCCAAGAGACCCAGTACTTC
d_call: .; v_call: TRBV27; j_call: TRBJ1-2; clone_size: few; cdr3_aa: CASSPKGYGYTF; cdr3_nt: TGTGCCAGCAGTCCAAAGGGTTATGGCTACACCTTC
d_call: .; v_call: TRBV5-1; j_call: TRBJ1-1; clone_size: .; cdr3_aa: CASSLVPGADTEAFF; cdr3_nt: TGCGCCAGCAGCTTGGTTCCGGGAGCAGACACTGAAGCTTTCTTT
d_call: TRBD1; v_call: TRBV4-3; j_call: TRBJ2-6; clone_size: .; cdr3_aa: CASSRTGTAGANVLTF; cdr3_nt: TGCGCCAGCAGCCGAACAGGGACAGCTGGGGCCAACGTCCTGACTTTC
d_call: TRBD1; v_call: TRBV3-1; j_call: TRBJ1-2; clone_size: few; cdr3_aa: CASSHGTGGIYGYTF; cdr3_nt: TGTGCCAGCAGCCATGGAACAGGGGGCATCTATGGCTACACCTTC
d_call: .; v_call: TRBV5-5; j_call: TRBJ2-7; clone_size: .; cdr3_aa: CASMAGANSYEQYF; cdr3_nt: TGTGCCAGCATGGCGGGGGCCAACTCCTACGAGCAGTACTTC
d_call: .; v_call: TRBV7-2; j_call: TRBJ2-1; clone_size: few; cdr3_aa: CASSWDTHEQFF; cdr3_nt: TGTGCCAGCAGCTGGGACACCCATGAGCAGTTCTTC
d_call: TRBD2; v_call: TRBV25-1; j_call: TRBJ2-5; clone_size: many; cdr3_aa: CASSELAGEYQETQYF; cdr3_nt: TGTGCCAGCAGTGAATTAGCGGGGGAGTACCAAGAGACCCAGTACTTC
d_call: .; v_call: TRBV20-1; j_call: TRBJ1-1; clone_size: many; cdr3_aa: CSARDRMNTEAFF; cdr3_nt: TGCAGTGCTAGAGATCGGATGAACACTGAAGCTTTCTTT
d_call: .; v_call: TRBV7-2; j_call: TRBJ2-7; clone_size: few; cdr3_aa: CASSPGPGYEQYF; cdr3_nt: TGTGCCAGCAGCCCCGGGCCGGGCTACGAGCAGTACTTC
d_call: .; v_call: TRBV29-1; j_call: TRBJ2-7; clone_size: few; cdr3_aa: CSVEDHSVSSYEQYF; cdr3_nt: TGCAGCGTTGAAGATCACAGTGTTAGCTCCTACGAGCAGTACTTC
d_call: TRBD2; v_call: TRBV4-3; j_call: TRBJ2-3; clone_size: .; cdr3_aa: CASSQEGTSGADTQYF; cdr3_nt: TGCGCCAGCAGCCAAGAAGGAACTAGCGGGGCTGATACGCAGTATTTT
d_call: .; v_call: TRBV7-9; j_call: TRBJ1-1; clone_size: many; cdr3_aa: CASSKDSNTEAFF; cdr3_nt: TGTGCCAGCAGCAAGGACAGTAACACTGAAGCTTTCTTT
d_call: .; v_call: TRBV12-3/TRBV12-4; j_call: TRBJ2-6; clone_size: few; cdr3_aa: CASSLRGAGANVLTF; cdr3_nt: TGTGCCAGCAGTTTAAGGGGTGCTGGGGCCAACGTCCTGACTTTC
d_call: .; v_call: TRBV12-3/TRBV12-4; j_call: TRBJ2-3; clone_size: many; cdr3_aa: CASSLGTTTDTQYF; cdr3_nt: TGTGCCAGCAGTTTAGGGACTACCACAGATACGCAGTATTTT
d_call: TRBD1; v_call: TRBV6-5; j_call: TRBJ1-1; clone_size: .; cdr3_aa: CASSHNRGQGANTEAFF; cdr3_nt: TGTGCCAGCAGTCACAACCGAGGACAGGGGGCGAACACTGAAGCTTTCTTT
d_call: .; v_call: TRBV4-3; j_call: TRBJ2-7; clone_size: .; cdr3_aa: CASSQVGAVGEQYF; cdr3_nt: TGCGCCAGCAGCCAAGTGGGCGCCGTGGGGGAGCAGTACTTC
d_call: .; v_call: TRBV27; j_call: TRBJ2-7; clone_size: many; cdr3_aa: CASSFESSYEQYF; cdr3_nt: TGTGCCAGCAGTTTCGAGAGCTCCTACGAGCAGTACTTC
d_call: .; v_call: TRBV3-1; j_call: TRBJ2-5; clone_size: .; cdr3_aa: CASSPREGPQETQYF; cdr3_nt: TGTGCCAGCAGCCCCCGAGAGGGGCCACAAGAGACCCAGTACTTC
d_call: TRBD2; v_call: TRBV11-1; j_call: TRBJ2-3; clone_size: many; cdr3_aa: CASSPTQRGIYTQYF; cdr3_nt: TGTGCCAGCAGCCCAACCCAGCGGGGGATATATACGCAGTATTTT
d_call: .; v_call: TRBV20-1; j_call: TRBJ1-1; clone_size: few; cdr3_aa: CSAPKSAEAFF; cdr3_nt: TGCAGTGCTCCAAAGAGCGCTGAAGCTTTCTTT
d_call: .; v_call: TRBV7-2; j_call: TRBJ2-7; clone_size: many; cdr3_aa: CASSPRPIEQYF; cdr3_nt: TGTGCCAGCAGCCCCCGGCCAATTGAGCAGTACTTC
d_call: .; v_call: TRBV4-3; j_call: TRBJ1-6; clone_size: .; cdr3_aa: CASSQEVIGNSPLHF; cdr3_nt: TGCGCCAGCAGCCAAGAGGTTATTGGGAATTCACCCCTCCACTTT
d_call: TRBD1; v_call: TRBV7-2; j_call: TRBJ1-6; clone_size: few; cdr3_aa: CASSLLGQGTNSPLHF; cdr3_nt: TGTGCCAGCAGCTTGCTGGGACAGGGGACTAATTCACCCCTCCACTTT
d_call: .; v_call: TRBV5-1; j_call: TRBJ1-1; clone_size: many; cdr3_aa: CASSPMMKAGTEAFF; cdr3_nt: TGCGCCAGCAGCCCAATGATGAAAGCCGGCACTGAAGCTTTCTTT
d_call: .; v_call: TRBV7-6; j_call: TRBJ2-5; clone_size: .; cdr3_aa: CASSRTVGETQYF; cdr3_nt: TGTGCCAGCAGCCGGACGGTAGGGGAGACCCAGTACTTC
d_call: TRBD1; v_call: TRBV27; j_call: TRBJ1-5; clone_size: many; cdr3_aa: CASSFSGGYQPQHF; cdr3_nt: TGTGCCAGCAGTTTTTCAGGGGGCTATCAGCCCCAGCATTTT
d_call: .; v_call: TRBV27; j_call: TRBJ2-1; clone_size: many; cdr3_aa: CASSPLGESSYNEQFF; cdr3_nt: TGTGCCAGCAGTCCTCTGGGGGAGAGCTCCTACAATGAGCAGTTCTTC
d_call: .; v_call: TRBV6-2/TRBV6-3; j_call: TRBJ1-1; clone_size: few; cdr3_aa: CASSYSSAHTEAFF; cdr3_nt: TGTGCCAGCAGTTACTCTTCGGCTCACACTGAAGCTTTCTTT
d_call: .; v_call: TRBV12-3/TRBV12-4; j_call: TRBJ1-1; clone_size: many; cdr3_aa: CASSFRQGQNTEAFF; cdr3_nt: TGTGCCAGCAGTTTCCGTCAGGGTCAGAACACTGAAGCTTTCTTT
d_call: .; v_call: TRBV7-6; j_call: TRBJ1-2; clone_size: .; cdr3_aa: CASSLAGWDYYYGYTF; cdr3_nt: TGTGCCAGCAGCTTAGCCGGATGGGACTACTACTATGGCTACACCTTC
d_call: .; v_call: TRBV6-2/TRBV6-3; j_call: TRBJ2-7; clone_size: many; cdr3_aa: CASNQGNRVYEQYF; cdr3_nt: TGTGCCAGCAACCAGGGGAACAGGGTTTACGAGCAGTACTTC
d_call: .; v_call: TRBV12-3/TRBV12-4; j_call: TRBJ1-4; clone_size: many; cdr3_aa: CASRPQGPEATNEKLFF; cdr3_nt: TGTGCCAGCAGACCACAGGGACCCGAAGCAACTAATGAAAAACTGTTTTTT
d_call: TRBD2; v_call: TRBV7-6; j_call: TRBJ2-5; clone_size: few; cdr3_aa: CASSSSGLAVPETQYF; cdr3_nt: TGTGCCAGCAGCTCGTCGGGACTAGCGGTGCCAGAGACCCAGTACTTC
d_call: .; v_call: TRBV7-2; j_call: TRBJ2-4; clone_size: .; cdr3_aa: CASSPREGGLAKNIQYF; cdr3_nt: TGTGCCAGCAGCCCCAGGGAGGGGGGGCTAGCCAAAAACATTCAGTACTTC
d_call: .; v_call: TRBV27; j_call: TRBJ1-5; clone_size: many; cdr3_aa: CASSLNPYSNQPQHF; cdr3_nt: TGTGCCAGCAGTTTAAACCCGTATAGCAATCAGCCCCAGCATTTT